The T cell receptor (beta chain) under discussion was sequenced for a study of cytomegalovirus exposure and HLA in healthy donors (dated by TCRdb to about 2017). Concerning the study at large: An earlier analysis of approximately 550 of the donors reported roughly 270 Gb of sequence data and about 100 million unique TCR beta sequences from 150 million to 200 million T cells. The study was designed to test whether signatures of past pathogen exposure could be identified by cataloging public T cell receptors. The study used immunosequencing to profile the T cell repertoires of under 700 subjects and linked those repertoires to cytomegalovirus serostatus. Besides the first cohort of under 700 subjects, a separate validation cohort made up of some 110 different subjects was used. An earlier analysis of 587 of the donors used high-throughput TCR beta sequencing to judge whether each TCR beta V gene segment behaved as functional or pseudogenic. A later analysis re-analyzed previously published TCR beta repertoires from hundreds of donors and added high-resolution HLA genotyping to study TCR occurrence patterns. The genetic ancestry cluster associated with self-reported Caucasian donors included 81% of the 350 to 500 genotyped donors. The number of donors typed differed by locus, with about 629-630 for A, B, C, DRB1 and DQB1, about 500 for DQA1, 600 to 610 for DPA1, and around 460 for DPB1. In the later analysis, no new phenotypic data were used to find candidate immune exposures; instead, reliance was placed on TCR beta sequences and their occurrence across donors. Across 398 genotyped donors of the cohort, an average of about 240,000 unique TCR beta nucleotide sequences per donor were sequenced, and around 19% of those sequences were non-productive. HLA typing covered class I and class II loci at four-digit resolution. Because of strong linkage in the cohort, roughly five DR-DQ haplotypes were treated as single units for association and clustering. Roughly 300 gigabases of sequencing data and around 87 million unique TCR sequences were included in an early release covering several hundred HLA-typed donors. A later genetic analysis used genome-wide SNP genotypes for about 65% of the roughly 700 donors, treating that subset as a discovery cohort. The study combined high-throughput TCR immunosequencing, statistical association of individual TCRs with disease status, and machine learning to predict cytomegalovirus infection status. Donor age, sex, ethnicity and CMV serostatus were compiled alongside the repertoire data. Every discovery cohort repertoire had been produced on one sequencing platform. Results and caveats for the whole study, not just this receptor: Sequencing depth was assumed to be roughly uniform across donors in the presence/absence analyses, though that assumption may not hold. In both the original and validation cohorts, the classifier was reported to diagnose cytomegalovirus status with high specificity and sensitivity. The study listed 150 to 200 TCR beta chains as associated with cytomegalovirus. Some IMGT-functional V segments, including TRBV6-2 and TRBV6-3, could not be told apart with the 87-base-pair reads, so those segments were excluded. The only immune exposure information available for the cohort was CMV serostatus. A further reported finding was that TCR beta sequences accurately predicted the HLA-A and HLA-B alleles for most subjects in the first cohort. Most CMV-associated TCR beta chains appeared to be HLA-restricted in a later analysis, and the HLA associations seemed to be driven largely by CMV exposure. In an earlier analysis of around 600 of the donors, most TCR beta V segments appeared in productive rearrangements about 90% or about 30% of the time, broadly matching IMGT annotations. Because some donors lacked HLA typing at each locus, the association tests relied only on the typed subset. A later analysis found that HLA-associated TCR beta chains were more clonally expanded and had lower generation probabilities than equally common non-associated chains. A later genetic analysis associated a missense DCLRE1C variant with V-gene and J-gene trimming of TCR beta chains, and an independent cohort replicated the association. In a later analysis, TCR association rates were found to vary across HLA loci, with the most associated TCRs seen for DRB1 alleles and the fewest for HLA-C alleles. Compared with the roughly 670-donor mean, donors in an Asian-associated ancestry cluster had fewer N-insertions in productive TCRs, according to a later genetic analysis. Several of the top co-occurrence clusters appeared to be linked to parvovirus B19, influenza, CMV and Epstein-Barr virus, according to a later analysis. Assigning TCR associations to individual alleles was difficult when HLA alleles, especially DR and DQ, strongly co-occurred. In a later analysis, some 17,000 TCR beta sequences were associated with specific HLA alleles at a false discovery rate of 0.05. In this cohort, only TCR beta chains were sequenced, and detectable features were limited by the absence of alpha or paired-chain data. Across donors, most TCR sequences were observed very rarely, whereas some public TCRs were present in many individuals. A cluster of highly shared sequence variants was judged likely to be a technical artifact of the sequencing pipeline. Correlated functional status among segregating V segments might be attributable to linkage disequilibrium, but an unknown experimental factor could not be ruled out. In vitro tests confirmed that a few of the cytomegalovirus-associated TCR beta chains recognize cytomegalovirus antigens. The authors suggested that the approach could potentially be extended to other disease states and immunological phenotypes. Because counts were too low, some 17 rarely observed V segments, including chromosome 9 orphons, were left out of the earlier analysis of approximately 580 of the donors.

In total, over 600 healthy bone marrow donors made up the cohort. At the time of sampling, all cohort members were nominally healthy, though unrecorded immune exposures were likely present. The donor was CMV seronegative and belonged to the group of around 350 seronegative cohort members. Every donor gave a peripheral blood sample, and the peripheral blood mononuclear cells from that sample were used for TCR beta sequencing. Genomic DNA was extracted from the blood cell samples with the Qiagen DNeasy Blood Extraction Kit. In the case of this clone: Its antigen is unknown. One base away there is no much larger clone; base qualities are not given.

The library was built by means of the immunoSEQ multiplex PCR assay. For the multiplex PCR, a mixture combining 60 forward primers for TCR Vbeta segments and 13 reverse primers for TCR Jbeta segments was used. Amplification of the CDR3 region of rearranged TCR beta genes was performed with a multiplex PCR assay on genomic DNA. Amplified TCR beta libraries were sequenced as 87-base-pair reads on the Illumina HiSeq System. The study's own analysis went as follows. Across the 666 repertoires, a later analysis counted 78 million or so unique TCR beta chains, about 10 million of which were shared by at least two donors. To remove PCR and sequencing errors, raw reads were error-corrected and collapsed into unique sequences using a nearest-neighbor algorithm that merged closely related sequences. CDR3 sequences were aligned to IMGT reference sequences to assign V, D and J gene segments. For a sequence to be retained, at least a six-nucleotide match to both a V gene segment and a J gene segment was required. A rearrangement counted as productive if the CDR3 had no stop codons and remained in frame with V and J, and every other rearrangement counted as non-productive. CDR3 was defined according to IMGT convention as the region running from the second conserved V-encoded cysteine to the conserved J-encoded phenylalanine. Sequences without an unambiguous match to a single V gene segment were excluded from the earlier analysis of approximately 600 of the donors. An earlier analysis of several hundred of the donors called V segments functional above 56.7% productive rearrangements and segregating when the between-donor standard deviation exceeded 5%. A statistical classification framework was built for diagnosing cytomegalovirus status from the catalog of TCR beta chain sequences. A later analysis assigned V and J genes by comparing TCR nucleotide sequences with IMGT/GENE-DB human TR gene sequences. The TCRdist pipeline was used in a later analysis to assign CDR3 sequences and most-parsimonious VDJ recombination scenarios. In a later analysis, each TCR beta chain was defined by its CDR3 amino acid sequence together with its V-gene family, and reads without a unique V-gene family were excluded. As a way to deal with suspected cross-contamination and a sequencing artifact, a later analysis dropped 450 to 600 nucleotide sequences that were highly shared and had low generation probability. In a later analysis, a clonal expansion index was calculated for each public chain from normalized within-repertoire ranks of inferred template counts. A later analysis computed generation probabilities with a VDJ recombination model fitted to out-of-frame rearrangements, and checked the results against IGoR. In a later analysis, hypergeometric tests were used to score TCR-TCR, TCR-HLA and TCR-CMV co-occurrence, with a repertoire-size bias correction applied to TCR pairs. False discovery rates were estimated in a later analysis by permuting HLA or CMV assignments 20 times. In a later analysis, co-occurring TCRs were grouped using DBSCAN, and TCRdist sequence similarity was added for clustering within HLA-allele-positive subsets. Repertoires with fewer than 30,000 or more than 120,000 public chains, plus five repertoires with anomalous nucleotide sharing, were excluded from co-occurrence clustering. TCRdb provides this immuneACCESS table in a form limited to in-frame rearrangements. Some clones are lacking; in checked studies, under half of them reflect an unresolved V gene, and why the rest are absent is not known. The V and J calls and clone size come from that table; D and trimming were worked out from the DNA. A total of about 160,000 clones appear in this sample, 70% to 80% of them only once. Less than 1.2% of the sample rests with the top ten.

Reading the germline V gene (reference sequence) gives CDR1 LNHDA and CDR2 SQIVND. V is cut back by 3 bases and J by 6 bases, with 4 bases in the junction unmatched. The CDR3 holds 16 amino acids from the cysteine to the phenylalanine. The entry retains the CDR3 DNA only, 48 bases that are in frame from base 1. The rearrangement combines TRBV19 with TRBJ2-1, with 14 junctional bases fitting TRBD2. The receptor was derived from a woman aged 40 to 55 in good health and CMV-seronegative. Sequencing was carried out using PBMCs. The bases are TGTGCCAGTAGTATTAGGACTAGCGGGAGGACCAATGAGCAGTTCTTC. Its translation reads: CASSIRTSGRTNEQFF.